This T cell receptor (beta chain) was identified during a study of identical twins. The study's findings and limits: Insertions ran lower in abundant cord blood beta clonotypes, though not in memory repertoires.

In its sample, this clonotype was seen a few times. The antigen is not known. A universal primer binding site was introduced by template switching. The final cDNA contained unique molecular identifiers. TCRdb re-called the 5' RACE reads through MiXCR, storing one row per CDR3 protein. This sample has 700,000 to 950,000 distinct CDR3 sequences, with 9% to 15% found just once. The CDR3 contains 17 residues. V trimming: 9 bases; J trimming: 4 bases; junction bases outside the gene matches: 13. Looked up from germline, CDR1 is MDHEN and CDR2 is SYDVKM. Another study also made use of these data, one on yellow fever vaccine responses in identical twins. This second report adds: Among the twins, the vaccine T cell response reportedly seemed partly convergent and partly personalized.

The material sequenced was PBMCs. This clonotype was obtained from a young woman in good health. The J gene is TRBJ2-6, the V gene TRBV28, with 9 bases fitting TRBD1. The CDR3 DNA is TGTGCCAGTGCCCGGGACAGGGCGACTTACGGGGCCAACGTCCTGACTTTC. It yields the protein CASARDRATYGANVLTF.